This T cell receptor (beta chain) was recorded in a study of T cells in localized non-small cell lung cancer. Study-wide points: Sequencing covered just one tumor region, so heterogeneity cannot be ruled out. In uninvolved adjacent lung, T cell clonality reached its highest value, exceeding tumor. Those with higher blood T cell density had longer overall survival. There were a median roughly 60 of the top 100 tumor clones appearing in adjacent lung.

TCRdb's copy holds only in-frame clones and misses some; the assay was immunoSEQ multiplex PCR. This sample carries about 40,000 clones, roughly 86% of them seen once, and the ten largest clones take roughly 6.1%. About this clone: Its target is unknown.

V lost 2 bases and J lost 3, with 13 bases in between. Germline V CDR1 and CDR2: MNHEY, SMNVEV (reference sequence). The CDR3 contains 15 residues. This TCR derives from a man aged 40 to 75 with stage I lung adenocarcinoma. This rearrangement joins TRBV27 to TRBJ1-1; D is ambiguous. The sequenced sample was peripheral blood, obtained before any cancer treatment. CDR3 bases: TGTGCCAGCAGTTTAGATATTAGCAAACACACTGAAGCTTTCTTT. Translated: CASSLDISKHTEAFF.